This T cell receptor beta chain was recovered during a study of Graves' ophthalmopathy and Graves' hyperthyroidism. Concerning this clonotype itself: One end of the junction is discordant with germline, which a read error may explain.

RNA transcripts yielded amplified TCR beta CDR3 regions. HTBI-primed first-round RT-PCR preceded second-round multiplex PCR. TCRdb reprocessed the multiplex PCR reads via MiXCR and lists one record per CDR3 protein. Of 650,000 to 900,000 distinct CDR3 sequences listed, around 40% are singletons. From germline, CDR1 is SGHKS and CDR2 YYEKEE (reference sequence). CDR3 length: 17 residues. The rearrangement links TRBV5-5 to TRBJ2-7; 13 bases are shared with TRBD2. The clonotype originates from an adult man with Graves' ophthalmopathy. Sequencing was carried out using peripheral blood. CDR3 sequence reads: CASSLVGTSGTPYEQYF. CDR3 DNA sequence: TGCGCCAGCAGCTTGGTGGGGACTAGCGGGACTCCCTACGAGCAGTACTTC.